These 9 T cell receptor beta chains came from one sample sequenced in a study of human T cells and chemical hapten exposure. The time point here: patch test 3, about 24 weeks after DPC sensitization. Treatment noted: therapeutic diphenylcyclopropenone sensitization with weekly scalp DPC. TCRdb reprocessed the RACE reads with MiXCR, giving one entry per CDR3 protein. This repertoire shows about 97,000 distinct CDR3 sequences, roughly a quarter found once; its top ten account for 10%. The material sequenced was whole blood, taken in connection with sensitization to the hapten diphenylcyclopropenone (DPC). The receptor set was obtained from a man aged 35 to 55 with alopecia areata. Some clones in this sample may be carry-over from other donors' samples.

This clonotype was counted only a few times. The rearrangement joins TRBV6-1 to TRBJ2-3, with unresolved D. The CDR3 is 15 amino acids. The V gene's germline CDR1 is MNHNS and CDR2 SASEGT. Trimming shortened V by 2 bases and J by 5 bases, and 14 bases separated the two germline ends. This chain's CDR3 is CASSERLPGGDTQYF. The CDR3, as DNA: TGTGCCAGCAGTGAACGGTTACCTGGTGGAGATACGCAGTATTTT.

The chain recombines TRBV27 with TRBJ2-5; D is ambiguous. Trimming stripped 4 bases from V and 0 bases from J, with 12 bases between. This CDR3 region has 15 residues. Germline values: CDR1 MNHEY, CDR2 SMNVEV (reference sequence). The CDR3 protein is CASSSQWADQETQYF. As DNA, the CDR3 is TGTGCCAGCAGTTCCCAATGGGCGGACCAAGAGACCCAGTACTTC.

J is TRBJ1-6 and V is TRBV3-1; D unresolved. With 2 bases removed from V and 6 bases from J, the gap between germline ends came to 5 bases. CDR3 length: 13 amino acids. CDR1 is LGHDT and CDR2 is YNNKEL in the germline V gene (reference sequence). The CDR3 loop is CASSQKSNSPLHF. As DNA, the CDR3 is TGTGCCAGCAGCCAAAAGAGTAATTCACCCCTCCACTTT.

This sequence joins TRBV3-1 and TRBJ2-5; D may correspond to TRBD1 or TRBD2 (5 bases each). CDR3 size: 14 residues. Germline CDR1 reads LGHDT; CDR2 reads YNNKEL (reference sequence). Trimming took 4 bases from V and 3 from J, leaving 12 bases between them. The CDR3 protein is CASSPWVGEETQYF. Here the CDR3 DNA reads TGTGCCAGCAGCCCCTGGGTGGGGGAAGAGACCCAGTACTTC.

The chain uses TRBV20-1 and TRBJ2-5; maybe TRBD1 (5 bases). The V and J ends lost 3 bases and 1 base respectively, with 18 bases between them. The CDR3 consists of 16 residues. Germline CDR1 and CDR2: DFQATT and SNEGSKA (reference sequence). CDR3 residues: CSASGSRVGFQETQYF. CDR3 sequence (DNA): TGCAGTGCTAGTGGGTCCAGGGTAGGGTTCCAAGAGACCCAGTACTTC.

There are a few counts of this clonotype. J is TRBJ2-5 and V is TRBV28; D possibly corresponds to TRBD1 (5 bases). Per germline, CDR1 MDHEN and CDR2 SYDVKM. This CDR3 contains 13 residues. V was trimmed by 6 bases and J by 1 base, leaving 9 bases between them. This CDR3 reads CASSRQLQETQYF. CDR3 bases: TGTGCCAGCAGCCGACAGCTCCAAGAGACCCAGTACTTC.

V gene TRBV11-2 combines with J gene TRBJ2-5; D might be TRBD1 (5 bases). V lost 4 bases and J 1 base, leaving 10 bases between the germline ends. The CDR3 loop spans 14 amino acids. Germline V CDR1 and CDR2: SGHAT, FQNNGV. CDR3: CASSWQGTQETQYF. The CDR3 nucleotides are TGTGCCAGCAGCTGGCAGGGTACCCAAGAGACCCAGTACTTC.

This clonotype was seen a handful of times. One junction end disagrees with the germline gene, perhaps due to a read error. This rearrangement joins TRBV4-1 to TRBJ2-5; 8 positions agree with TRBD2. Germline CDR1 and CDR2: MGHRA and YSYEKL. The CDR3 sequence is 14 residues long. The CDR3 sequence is CASSQDGRAGAAVF. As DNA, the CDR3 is TGCGCCAGCAGCCAAGATGGTCGAGCGGGAGCGGCCGTCTTC.

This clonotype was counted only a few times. The CDR3 DNA follows: TGTGCCAGCAGAAGAGGAGCTTCTAATGAAAAACTGTTTTTT. Translation: CASRRGASNEKLFF. The chain combines TRBV6-5 with TRBJ1-4, with D hard to call. With 6 bases removed from V and 3 bases from J, the gap between germline ends came to 11 bases. The length of the CDR3 is 14 residues. CDR1 is MNHEY, CDR2 SVGAGI, per germline.